One sample yielded the 23 T cell receptor beta chains listed below, sequenced in a study of T cells in tuberculosis (dated by TCRdb to between 2018 and 2020). The library came from the immunoSEQ multiplex PCR assay. TCRdb carries this immuneACCESS record with in-frame sequences only. Its versions omit some clonotypes, under half of them owing to an unresolved V gene in the studies checked, with the rest unexplained. A total of 30,000 to 40,000 clones appear in this sample, around 93% of them only once. Clones ranked in the top ten supply 2% to 2.5% of the sample. This sample's time point label indicates: new active TB diagnosis, blood taken before or within 7 days of starting treatment. Sample: PBMCs, taken at tuberculosis diagnosis. The receptors come from an adult with tuberculosis.

CDR3 protein: CASSLGGGVDTIYF. For the CDR3, the DNA is TGTGCCAGCAGCTTAGGTGGAGGGGTTGACACCATATATTTT. The chain employs TRBV7-2 and TRBJ1-3; D perhaps matches TRBD1 (5 bases). The V gene lost 1 base and the J gene lost 8 bases, with 12 bases spanning the gap. Looked up from germline, CDR1 is SGHTA and CDR2 is FQGNSA. The CDR3 has 14 amino acids.

V gene TRBV2 combines with J gene TRBJ2-3; D is ambiguous. The ends were cut back, 1 base at V and 2 bases at J, with 10 bases in the middle. This CDR3 is built from 15 residues. The germline V gene encodes CDR1 SNHLY and CDR2 FYNNEI. The CDR3 DNA reads TGTGCCAGCAGTGAAGGGCCAGGTTACACAGATACGCAGTATTTT. Translation gives CASSEGPGYTDTQYF.

V and J are TRBV7-2 and TRBJ2-2, with D unresolved. The CDR3 is 16 residues long. Germline CDR1 SGHTA, CDR2 FQGNSA. V lost 5 bases, J lost 1 base, and 14 bases lay in between. DNA for the CDR3: TGTGCCAGCAGCCCTACTGGTTATCTGAACACCGGGGAGCTGTTTTTT. Translated, it gives CASSPTGYLNTGELFF.

The chain recombines TRBV30 with TRBJ1-2; possible D gene TRBD1, 6 bases. The CDR3 is 13 residues long. V was cut by 2 bases and J by 7 bases, with 14 bases left in between. Germline V CDR1 and CDR2: GTSNPN, SVGIG (reference sequence). The CDR3 bases are TGTGCCTGGAGTACCGACAGGTTTGCTGGCTACACCTTC. Translating it yields CAWSTDRFAGYTF.

This clone occurred once. The chain recombines TRBV21-1 with TRBJ1-2; the table's D call of TRBD1 was not tested on the DNA. TRBV21-1 has pseudogene status. This CDR3 contains 14 residues. In DNA form, the CDR3 reads TGTGCCAGCAGCAAAGCGGGCAGGGCCGATGGCTACACCTTC. Amino acids: CASSKAGRADGYTF.

This clone occurred once. CDR3 in amino acids: CASSLGRFRGRTEAFF. CDR3 DNA: TGTGCCAGCAGCTTGGGGAGGTTCAGAGGACGAACTGAAGCTTTCTTT. V is TRBV5-4 and J is TRBJ1-1; D not resolved. The CDR3 length is 16 residues. V was shortened by 0 bases and J by 5 bases, with 17 bases between the two germline ends. Germline CDR1 reads SGHNT; CDR2 reads YYREEE (reference sequence). Complete variable domain (other parts from reference TRBV5-4 and TRBJ1-1): ETGVTQSPTHLIKTRGQQVTLRCSSQSGHNTVSWYQQALGQGPQFIFQYYREEENGRGNFPPRFSGLQFPNYSSELNVNALELDDSALYLCASSLGRFRGRTEAFFGQGTRLTVV.

The chain combines TRBV6-5 with TRBJ2-1; 9 bases match TRBD1. Germline V gives CDR1 MNHEY, CDR2 SVGAGI. The junction had 6 bases not matched to a gene; V was cut back by 2 bases and J by 7 bases. This CDR3 contains 15 residues. The CDR3 region has the DNA TGTGCCAGCAGTTACGGACAGGGGCAAGGGAATGAGCAGTTCTTC. It codes for CASSYGQGQGNEQFF.

The V gene is TRBV6-5, the J gene TRBJ1-6; tentatively, D is TRBD1 (5 bases). Trimming took 2 bases from V and 10 from J, leaving 12 bases between them. The CDR3 spans 14 residues. CDR1 is MNHEY, CDR2 SVGAGI, per germline. As DNA, the CDR3 is TGTGCCAGCAGTTACGGGGGACTTTACTCACCCCTCCACTTT. Its translation is CASSYGGLYSPLHF.

The chain couples TRBV5-1 to TRBJ1-3, with D tentatively TRBD1 (5 bases). The CDR3 totals 14 residues. From germline, CDR1 is SGHRS and CDR2 YFSETQ. V shed 0 bases and J shed 3 bases, with 7 bases lying between them. The CDR3 reads CASSLEGDGNTIYF. The CDR3 coding sequence is TGCGCCAGCAGCTTGGAAGGGGATGGAAACACCATATATTTT.

The chain carries TRBV2 and TRBJ1-2, with 9 bases fitting TRBD1. Per the germline V gene, CDR1 is SNHLY and CDR2 is FYNNEI. This CDR3 comprises 13 residues. V shed 6 bases, J shed 5 bases, and the junction held 4 bases outside the gene matches. The CDR3 protein is CASRGGQGYGYTF. CDR3 bases: TGTGCCAGCAGGGGGGGACAGGGTTATGGCTACACCTTC. Based on the CDR3 plus reference TRBV2 and TRBJ1-2, the full variable domain is EPEVTQTPSHQVTQMGQEVILRCVPISNHLYFYWYRQILGQKVEFLVSFYNNEISEKSEIFDDQFSVERPDGSNFTLKIRSTKLEDSAMYFCASRGGQGYGYTFGSGTRLTVV.

The chain employs TRBV10-1 and TRBJ2-7; 7 positions agree with TRBD2. The CDR3 is 16 residues long. Germline-derived CDR1 and CDR2 are WNHNN and SYGVQD (reference sequence). With V trimmed by 0 bases and J by 2 bases, 7 bases remained unmatched. DNA for the CDR3: TGCGCCAGCAGTGAGTCTACTAGCGCCGGTCCCTACGAGCAGTACTTC. It specifies CASSESTSAGPYEQYF.

J is TRBJ2-7 and V is TRBV15, with 9 positions matching TRBD2. Germline V gene data show CDR1 as LNHNV and CDR2 as YYDKDF (reference sequence). V was pared by 3 bases and J by 1 base, with 19 bases of the junction left unmatched. This CDR3 has 20 residues. The CDR3 DNA sequence: TGTGCCACCAGCAGGGCTACTCCTGGCGGGCTAGCGGGGTATTCCTACGAGCAGTACGTC. Amino acid sequence: CATSRATPGGLAGYSYEQYV.

The chain carries TRBV28 and TRBJ2-1; the D is unclear. Trimming took off 4 bases at V and 4 bases at J, with 5 bases between the two ends. CDR3 size: 12 residues. Germline V CDR1 and CDR2: MDHEN, SYDVKM. The CDR3 DNA is TGTGCCAGCAGTTCACGGTACAATGAGCAGTTCTTC. Translated, it gives CASSSRYNEQFF.

The chain links TRBV4-1 to TRBJ1-2; tentative D call: TRBD1 (5 bases). This CDR3 region has 17 residues. Germline assignment: CDR1 MGHRA and CDR2 YSYEKL. The V and J ends lost 1 base and 6 bases respectively, with 21 bases between them. The CDR3 bases are TGCGCCAGCAGCCAAGCCCTAAAGGGACCGCGGGGGGATGGCTACACCTTC. Its protein is CASSQALKGPRGDGYTF.

The CDR3 DNA reads TGTGCCTGGAGGGTAACAGGGGGCGCATGGAACACTGAAGCTTTCTTT. Translated: CAWRVTGGAWNTEAFF. The J gene is TRBJ1-1, the V gene TRBV30; TRBD1 agrees at 9 bases. V was pared by 3 bases and J by 1 base, with 9 bases of the junction left unmatched. Germline CDR1 GTSNPN, CDR2 SVGIG (reference sequence). This CDR3 has 16 residues.

The V and J genes are TRBV5-1 and TRBJ2-1; D might be TRBD1 (6 bases). Trimming left V 2 bases short and J 7 bases short, with 10 bases between. The CDR3 runs 13 residues. The germline V gene has CDR1 SGHRS and CDR2 YFSETQ. The CDR3 coding sequence is TGCGCCAGCAGCTTTAACCAGGGGAATGAGCAGTTCTTC. Translation gives CASSFNQGNEQFF.

The chain employs TRBV7-9 and TRBJ2-7; 7 bases align to TRBD2. J was trimmed by 3 bases and V by 9 bases; bases with no gene match: 20. CDR1 SEHNR and CDR2 FQNEAQ come from the germline V gene (reference sequence). This CDR3 has 17 amino acids. The CDR3 loop reads CASAPCPERGRDYEQYV. CDR3 sequence (DNA): TGTGCCAGTGCCCCTTGCCCCGAGCGGGGTAGAGACTACGAGCAGTACGTC.

This clone was detected only a few times. V is TRBV2 and J is TRBJ2-7, with 12 positions matching TRBD2. Germline V gene lookup returns CDR1 SNHLY and CDR2 FYNNEI. J lost 2 bases, V lost 6 bases, and 14 bases had no gene match. The CDR3 spans 18 residues. The CDR3 nucleotides are TGTGCCAGCAGCCCCAAACTAGCGGGGGGCCTGCGCGCCTACGAGCAGTACGTC. It specifies CASSPKLAGGLRAYEQYV.

This chain uses TRBV7-2 with TRBJ2-2; 7 bases match TRBD2. Germline loops: CDR1 SGHTA, CDR2 FQGNSA. The junction had 6 bases not matched to a gene; V was cut back by 6 bases and J by 2 bases. The CDR3 loop spans 15 amino acids. CDR3 nucleotide sequence: TGTGCCAGCAGACCGACGGGGGGAAACACCGGGGAGCTGTTTTTT. It encodes CASRPTGGNTGELFF.

The chain carries TRBV6-1 and TRBJ2-7; 7 bases match TRBD2. Trimming at V came to 6 bases and at J to 0 bases, leaving 2 bases not matched to a gene. This CDR3 is built from 13 residues. Germline V lookup: CDR1 MNHNS, CDR2 SASEGT. Here the CDR3 reads CASRASGSYEQYF. DNA of the CDR3: TGTGCCAGCAGGGCTAGCGGCTCCTACGAGCAGTACTTC.

The V call is TRBV9, the J call TRBJ2-3; D is possibly TRBD2 (7 bases). The CDR3 consists of 16 residues. Germline lookup yields CDR1 SGDLS and CDR2 YYNGEE. V lost 3 bases and J lost 0, with 14 bases in between. CDR3 coding DNA: TGTGCCAGCAGCGGGCTGGGAGGGGGGAGCACAGATACGCAGTATTTT. Amino acids: CASSGLGGGSTDTQYF. Filled out from reference TRBV9 and TRBJ2-3, the complete variable domain reads DSGVTQTPKHLITATGQRVTLRCSPRSGDLSVYWYQQSLDQGLQFLIQYYNGEERAKGNILERFSAQQFPDLHSELNLSSLELGDSALYFCASSGLGGGSTDTQYFGPGTRLTVL.

This clone was recorded only once. The CDR3 nucleotides are TGCGCCAGCAGCTCCGCGGACAGGGAGGTTAAGAAACTGTTTTTT. It encodes CASSSADREVKKLFF. The V gene is TRBV5-1, the J gene TRBJ1-4; TRBD1 aligns across 8 bases. Trimming took 3 bases from V and 11 from J; bases not matched to a gene: 12. Looked up from germline, CDR1 is SGHRS and CDR2 is YFSETQ. This CDR3 comprises 15 residues.

The V call is TRBV7-2, the J call TRBJ1-2, with D tentatively TRBD1 (6 bases). CDR1 and CDR2 from the germline V gene are SGHTA and FQGNSA. The germline V and J ends were trimmed by 5 bases and 7 bases, with 20 bases remaining between them. There are 15 residues in the CDR3. As DNA, the CDR3 is TGTGCCAGCAGCCCCGAGAATCCGCTCAGGGGTGGCTACACCTTC. Residues: CASSPENPLRGGYTF.